This entry is about one T cell receptor (beta chain). Which antigen it targets is not known. For sequencing, an Illumina HiSeq 2000 was employed. TCR beta cDNA libraries were prepared using 5'RACE template switching, which introduced a universal primer site and unique molecular identifiers. cDNA synthesis was primed from the TCR beta constant segment, followed by two successive PCR amplification steps. The authors processed their data as follows. MIGEC was used to demultiplex reads and group the reads by UMI, and MiTCR was used to assemble and quantify clonotypes. To remove erroneous sequences, TCR cDNA sequences were retained only when supported by two or more reads. The tcR package was used for downstream repertoire analysis, with clonotypes matched between fractions based on CDR3 nucleotide sequence plus V segment. VDJmatch was used to annotate antigen specificity against VDJdb, with one amino acid substitution in CDR3 permitted. TCRdb reprocessed the reads, so every CDR3 protein sequence counts as one entry and DNA is not shown. TCRdb's processing, not the study's, gives the V and J calls here. Per the sample table, the count is roughly 300,000 distinct CDR3 sequences. The ten largest make up roughly 4.2% of the sample.

This sample is part of a study of T cells expressing NK-cell markers (dated by TCRdb to the early 2020s). With respect to the entire study: TCR beta-chain repertoires were profiled in sorted CD3+CD56+NKG2C+, CD3+CD56+NKG2C- and CD3+CD56-NKG2C+ T-cell subsets from several donors. Seven of the eight sequenced donors were HCMV-seropositive and one was HCMV-seronegative. The eight sequenced donors were randomly selected healthy volunteers, three men and five women. The libraries were sequenced on Illumina HiSeq 2000/2500, MiSeq or NextSeq, producing 2 x 150 bp reads. What the authors observed across the whole study: Those dominant clonotypes were again the most abundant among CD3+CD56-NKG2C+ cells in a handful of donors, at 28.3-60.1%. It remained unclear whether the expanded NKG2C-expressing T cell clones were specific for HCMV antigens. In six donors, the dominant CD3+CD56+NKG2C+ clonotypes ranked among the top 10 CD8+ clonotypes, making up roughly 1.0-7.0% of CD8+ T cells.

To determine HCMV serostatus, a commercial ELISA kit was used to detect HCMV-specific IgG in serum. Peripheral blood mononuclear cells were isolated from blood by Ficoll density gradient centrifugation. Sequenced sample: blood T cells: a sorted CD56 or NKG2C T cell subset, CD4+ or CD8+ T cells, or bulk PBMC T cells (not recorded which). This receptor was taken from a woman aged 18 to 69 in good health.

The CDR3 reads CASSLYIDGTPTDTQYF. The rearrangement joined TRBV5-1 to TRBJ2-3; TCRdb designates TRBD1, a call that cannot be tested without DNA. The CDR3 sequence holds 17 residues, the cysteine and phenylalanine included. The DNA is not on file. Via the germline V gene, CDR1 is SGHRS and CDR2 YFSETQ.